The next 24 T cell receptor beta chains were all read from a single sample in a study of shared clonotypes between healthy human individuals. Measured with immunoSEQ multiplex PCR; TCRdb has only the in-frame clones, and not every one. This sample has under 850,000 clones, with roughly two thirds found just once. Sequencing used memory CD4+ T cells sorted from blood. Regarding subset: CD45RA-negative fraction. The receptor set was obtained from a woman aged 25 to 39 in good health.

For the CDR3, the DNA is TGTGCCAGCAGTCAGGGACAGGACACAGATACGCAGTATTTT. This translates into CASSQGQDTDTQYF. The V call is TRBV7-8, the J call TRBJ2-3; 8 bases match TRBD1. The J segment lost 2 bases and the V segment lost 6 bases, leaving 4 bases of the junction unmatched. The CDR3 loop spans 14 amino acids. CDR1 is SGHVS, CDR2 FQNEAQ, per germline.

This rearrangement joins TRBV14 to TRBJ1-2; D is unclear. Germline lookup yields CDR1 SGHDN and CDR2 FVKESK. The CDR3 spans 14 residues. The V end lost 3 bases, the J end lost 4 bases, and 12 bases lay between the germline ends. The chain's CDR3 is CASSHFPGLYGYTF. CDR3 sequence (DNA): TGTGCCAGCAGCCACTTCCCCGGACTCTATGGCTACACCTTC.

On this clone itself: An end of the junction differs from the germline gene, which may be a read error. The CDR3: CASSLYRAEVFF. CDR3 nucleotides: TGTGCCAGCAGCTTGTACAGGGCTGAAGTTTTCTTT. The chain has TRBV7-2 and TRBJ1-1; a possible D gene is TRBD1 (6 bases). Germline assignment: CDR1 SGHTA and CDR2 FQGNSA. This CDR3 has 12 residues. The full variable domain, rest sourced from reference TRBV7-2 and TRBJ1-1, is GAGVSQSPSNKVTEKGKDVELRCDPISGHTALYWYRQSLGQGLEFLIYFQGNSAPDKSGLPSDRFSAERTGGSVSTLTIQRTQQEDSAVYLCASSLYRAEVFFGQGTRLTVV.

J is TRBJ1-1 and V is TRBV5-1; D not resolved. Germline lookup yields CDR1 SGHRS and CDR2 YFSETQ. V was trimmed by 2 bases and J by 2 bases, leaving 7 bases between them. The CDR3 contains 13 residues. CDR3 coding DNA: TGCGCCAGCAGCTTTGAACACAACACTGAAGCTTTCTTT. Its translation: CASSFEHNTEAFF.

This clone has only a few counts. The rearrangement uses TRBV11-2 and TRBJ2-7, with 7 nucleotides matching TRBD1. Germline V lookup: CDR1 SGHAT, CDR2 FQNNGV. J was trimmed by 1 base and V by 5 bases; bases with no gene match: 8. This CDR3 region has 15 residues. CDR3 bases: TGTGCCAGCAGCCCCGACAGGGTCCGTTCCTACGAGCAGTACTTC. This gives the protein CASSPDRVRSYEQYF.

V is TRBV5-1 and J is TRBJ2-3; maybe TRBD1 (5 bases). The CDR3 loop spans 15 amino acids. V lost 0 bases and J 4 bases, leaving 12 bases between the germline ends. CDR1 SGHRS and CDR2 YFSETQ come from the germline V gene. The DNA of the CDR3 is TGCGCCAGCAGCTTGGTGCCTTTAGGGGCAGATACGCAGTATTTT. Translated, it gives CASSLVPLGADTQYF.

In its sample, this clone was seen a few times. In nucleotides, the CDR3 is TGTGCCAGCAGTTTAATAGGCAGGGAATATGGCTACACCTTC. Its protein is CASSLIGREYGYTF. The V call is TRBV28, the J call TRBJ1-2, with a weak D call TRBD1 (5 bases). CDR3 length: 14 amino acids. V lost 2 bases and J 5 bases, leaving 12 bases between the germline ends. CDR1 MDHEN and CDR2 SYDVKM come from the germline V gene.

The chain links TRBV5-1 to TRBJ2-3; 10 nucleotides match TRBD1. This CDR3 spans 21 amino acids. Losses at the gene ends were 0 bases for V and 1 base for J; bases not matched to a gene: 17. CDR1 is SGHRS, CDR2 YFSETQ, per germline. CDR3 sequence (DNA): TGCGCCAGCAGCTTGGCCAGAGGGGACAGGGGCGCCCTAACCGGCACAGATACGCAGTATTTT. Amino acids: CASSLARGDRGALTGTDTQYF.

The J gene is TRBJ2-3, the V gene TRBV5-1; possible D gene TRBD1, 6 bases. Looked up from germline, CDR1 is SGHRS and CDR2 is YFSETQ. V shed 7 bases and J shed 4 bases, with 16 bases lying between them. The CDR3 loop spans 14 amino acids. For the CDR3, the DNA is TGCGCCAGCGTCCTAGGGACAATCCCAGATACGCAGTATTTT. Protein product: CASVLGTIPDTQYF.

The chain carries TRBV7-2 and TRBJ2-1; 9 bases fit TRBD2. Germline trimming cut 0 bases from V and 6 bases from J; bases unmatched to any gene: 3. Germline CDR1 and CDR2: SGHTA and FQGNSA. The CDR3 length is 15 residues. The CDR3 DNA reads as TGTGCCAGCAGCTTAGCAGCGGGGGGAGGCAATGAGCAGTTCTTC. It is translated as CASSLAAGGGNEQFF.

This clone was counted ten times or more. The chain links TRBV9 to TRBJ2-6; 7 bases fit TRBD1. The CDR3 loop spans 19 amino acids. V lost 0 bases to trimming and J lost 0 bases; unmatched junction nucleotides: 9. The germline V gene has CDR1 SGDLS and CDR2 YYNGEE. In DNA, the CDR3 is TGTGCCAGCAGCGTAGTCGGGACAGCTTTCCTCTCTGGGGCCAACGTCCTGACTTTC. It specifies CASSVVGTAFLSGANVLTF.

This chain uses TRBV27 with TRBJ2-7, with a weak D call TRBD1 (8 bases). The CDR3 contains 16 residues. Germline V lookup: CDR1 MNHEY, CDR2 SMNVEV (reference sequence). V was cut by 2 bases and J by 3 bases, with 17 bases left in between. The CDR3 sequence is CASSLLGQGGYYEQYF. Here the CDR3 DNA reads TGTGCCAGCAGTTTACTCGGACAGGGAGGGTACTACGAGCAGTACTTC.

A single count supports this clone. This rearrangement joins TRBV7-2 to TRBJ2-1, with 7 bases fitting TRBD2. CDR1 and CDR2 from the germline V gene are SGHTA and FQGNSA. CDR3 size: 16 residues. Trimming at V came to 6 bases and at J to 4 bases, leaving 12 bases not matched to a gene. Here the CDR3 reads CASRTSALAEYNEQFF. The CDR3 bases are TGTGCCAGCAGAACCTCGGCCCTAGCGGAATACAATGAGCAGTTCTTC.

The chain recombines TRBV28 with TRBJ2-1; TRBD2 matches 10 bases. Germline values: CDR1 MDHEN, CDR2 SYDVKM. V lost 8 bases and J lost 4; bases outside the gene matches: 8. This CDR3 spans 15 amino acids. CDR3 sequence (DNA): TGTGCCAGCCCTCCTAGCGGGAGAGGATACAATGAGCAGTTCTTC. Translation gives CASPPSGRGYNEQFF. The variable domain in full, with the rest retrieved from reference TRBV28 and TRBJ2-1, is DVKVTQSSRYLVKRTGEKVFLECVQDMDHENMFWYRQDPGLGLRLIYFSYDVKMKEKGDIPEGYSVSREKKERFSLILESASTNQTSMYLCASPPSGRGYNEQFFGPGTRLTVL.

The chain links TRBV15 to TRBJ1-1; 10 nucleotides match TRBD1. Per the germline V gene, CDR1 is LNHNV and CDR2 is YYDKDF (reference sequence). This CDR3 is built from 16 residues. V lost 0 bases and J lost 7; bases outside the gene matches: 8. CDR3 amino acids: CATSRDAGTGDSEAFF. In DNA, the CDR3 is TGTGCCACCAGCAGAGACGCCGGGACAGGGGACAGTGAAGCTTTCTTT. The full variable domain, completed using reference TRBV15 and TRBJ1-1, is DAMVIQNPRYQVTQFGKPVTLSCSQTLNHNVMYWYQQKSSQAPKLLFHYYDKDFNNEADTPDNFQSRRPNTSFCFLDIRSPGLGDTAMYLCATSRDAGTGDSEAFFGQGTRLTVV.

V and J are TRBV5-8 and TRBJ1-4; 8 bases map to TRBD1. Per germline, CDR1 SGHTS and CDR2 YDEGEE. This CDR3 has 15 amino acids. With 4 bases clipped from V and 6 bases from J, the junction kept 8 bases outside the gene matches. CDR3 sequence (DNA): TGTGCCAGCAGCCTAGGACAGGGTGATTATGAAAAACTGTTTTTT. It specifies CASSLGQGDYEKLFF.

The chain recombines TRBV5-4 with TRBJ1-2, with D perhaps matching TRBD1 (5 bases). Germline CDR1 reads SGHNT; CDR2 reads YYREEE (reference sequence). CDR3 length: 16 residues. V was pared by 3 bases and J by 0 bases, with 15 bases between. DNA of the CDR3: TGTGCCAGCAGCTCGACAACTTCCAGGGCTAACTATGGCTACACCTTC. This translates into CASSSTTSRANYGYTF. Drawing the rest from reference TRBV5-4 and TRBJ1-2, the complete variable domain is ETGVTQSPTHLIKTRGQQVTLRCSSQSGHNTVSWYQQALGQGPQFIFQYYREEENGRGNFPPRFSGLQFPNYSSELNVNALELDDSALYLCASSSTTSRANYGYTFGSGTRLTVV.

This sequence joins TRBV5-1 and TRBJ2-1; 7 bases align to TRBD1. The CDR3 loop spans 15 amino acids. Trimming at V came to 2 bases and at J to 1 base, leaving 3 bases not matched to a gene. Germline V gene lookup returns CDR1 SGHRS and CDR2 YFSETQ. CDR3 coding DNA: TGCGCCAGCAGCTTTGACAGGGCGTCCTACAATGAGCAGTTCTTC. It codes for CASSFDRASYNEQFF.

The chain employs TRBV27 and TRBJ2-2; 10 nucleotides match TRBD2. CDR1 is MNHEY, CDR2 SMNVEV, per germline (reference sequence). The CDR3 covers 18 residues. V lost 3 bases and J lost 9; bases outside the gene matches: 16. Here the CDR3 reads CASSFVGAASGSFWELFF. In nucleotides, the CDR3 is TGTGCCAGCAGTTTTGTTGGCGCTGCTAGCGGGAGTTTCTGGGAGCTGTTTTTT.

The V call is TRBV7-2, the J call TRBJ2-1; TRBD2 aligns across 10 bases. Germline-derived CDR1 and CDR2 are SGHTA and FQGNSA. CDR3 length equals 15 residues. V was pared by 3 bases and J by 8 bases, with 7 bases of the junction left unmatched. The CDR3 DNA follows: TGTGCCAGCAGCTTTCTAGCGGGAGTACGCGATGAGCAGTTCTTC. Translation: CASSFLAGVRDEQFF. Full variable domain (outside the CDR3, taken from reference TRBV7-2 and TRBJ2-1): GAGVSQSPSNKVTEKGKDVELRCDPISGHTALYWYRQSLGQGLEFLIYFQGNSAPDKSGLPSDRFSAERTGGSVSTLTIQRTQQEDSAVYLCASSFLAGVRDEQFFGPGTRLTVL.

This clone has ten or more counts. The rearrangement joins TRBV28 to TRBJ1-3; weak D call: TRBD1 (6 bases). The CDR3 has 16 amino acids. V was pared by 4 bases and J by 8 bases, with 21 bases between. Germline CDR1 reads MDHEN; CDR2 reads SYDVKM. The CDR3 nucleotides read TGTGCCAGCAGTTCTACCCGAGGGGGGAAGAGGGACACCATATATTTT. This sequence encodes CASSSTRGGKRDTIYF.

With regard to this clone: At one boundary the junction diverges from the germline segment, which might be a read error. The rearrangement joins TRBV2 to TRBJ1-2; no clear D gene. Germline CDR1 reads SNHLY; CDR2 reads FYNNEI. The CDR3 runs 13 residues. The CDR3 spells CASREDTSYGYTF. The CDR3 coding sequence is TGTGCCAGCAGGGAAGACACGTCCTATGGCTACACCTTC. Full variable domain (rest looked up from reference TRBV2 and TRBJ1-2): EPEVTQTPSHQVTQMGQEVILRCVPISNHLYFYWYRQILGQKVEFLVSFYNNEISEKSEIFDDQFSVERPDGSNFTLKIRSTKLEDSAMYFCASREDTSYGYTFGSGTRLTVV.

In its sample, this clone was seen a few times. The rearrangement links TRBV5-1 to TRBJ1-3; unclear D gene. V gave up 3 bases and J gave up 0 bases, with 16 bases separating them. CDR3 size: 17 residues. Per germline, CDR1 SGHRS and CDR2 YFSETQ. The CDR3 DNA is TGCGCCAGCAGCTCTCAGGCACAAACTTACTCTGGAAACACCATATATTTT. It translates to CASSSQAQTYSGNTIYF.

For the CDR3, the DNA is TGCGCCAGCAGCCCGGGACATGAGGCGTCGGAGCAGTACTTC. The encoded protein is CASSPGHEASEQYF. V and J are TRBV5-1 and TRBJ2-7; D perhaps matches TRBD1 (6 bases). Germline V gene lookup returns CDR1 SGHRS and CDR2 YFSETQ. The V end was cut by 4 bases, the J end by 7 bases, with 18 bases between. This CDR3 has 14 residues. The whole variable domain, filled in from reference TRBV5-1 and TRBJ2-7, reads KAGVTQTPRYLIKTRGQQVTLSCSPISGHRSVSWYQQTPGQGLQFLFEYFSETQRNKGNFPGRFSGRQFSNSRSEMNVSTLELGDSALYLCASSPGHEASEQYFGPGTRLTVT.